Here is one T cell receptor beta chain with its context. As originally analysed: The assay estimated nucleated cells by amplifying reference gene primers. The method was immunoSEQ multiplex PCR; TCRdb's version includes in-frame clones alone and lacks a portion of them. V and J calls and clone size are given by that table; D and trimming were obtained from the DNA. This table holds more than 50,000 clones, around four fifths found once. Germline-derived CDR1 and CDR2 are ENHRY and SYGVKD. CDR3 length: 15 amino acids. J lost 3 bases, V lost 3 bases, and 5 bases had no gene match. The data originate from a study of blood T cell repertoires in COVID-19. Study in general: Acute and convalescent COVID-19 samples came from the United States, Italy and Spain.

The J gene is TRBJ2-7, the V gene TRBV10-3, with TRBD1 identical over 10 bases. The clonotype was recovered from a human donor in a cohort sampled during active COVID-19. The sequenced sample consisted of peripheral blood. The CDR3 DNA sequence: TGTGCCATCAGTGACTACGGGACAGGGGTCTACGAGCAGTACTTC. Its translation is CAISDYGTGVYEQYF.